A selection of T cell receptor beta chains follows, all from one sample in a study of cytomegalovirus exposure and HLA in healthy donors. Profiled with immunoSEQ multiplex PCR; TCRdb holds only in-frame clones, not every one. Among some 190,000 clones listed, approximately 79% were seen once. The sample consisted of PBMCs. The receptor source for this set is a woman between 18 and 29 years old in good health and CMV-seronegative. CDR3s include the opening cysteine and the closing phenylalanine or tryptophan. D genes are given only for firm matches. A clone size is listed for some rows: how often the clone was seen (once, few, many), or a class if it is expanded.

- | - | TRBJ1-1 | TRBV5-8 | TGTGCCAGCAGCTTAGGGGGTAATGAAGCTTTCTTT | CASSLGGNEAFF
- | TRBD1 | TRBJ1-5 | TRBV7-8 | TGTGCCAGCAGCTTAGATCGACAGGGGGGCAATCAGCCCCAGCATTTT | CASSLDRQGGNQPQHF
- | - | TRBJ1-2 | TRBV29-1 | TGCAGCGTTGAAGATGGCGGAGTAAGCTATGGCTACACCTTC | CSVEDGGVSYGYTF
few | TRBD1 | TRBJ2-7 | TRBV28 | TGTGCCAGCAGTCAAAACAGGGGGGACGAGCAGTACTTC | CASSQNRGDEQYF
few | - | TRBJ2-2 | TRBV6-6 | TGTGCCAGCAGTTACGGCACCCCGGGGGGGGAGCTGTTTTTT | CASSYGTPGGELFF
- | TRBD1 | TRBJ1-2 | TRBV29-1 | TGCAGCGTAAACAGGGGGCTCGATGGCTACACCTTC | CSVNRGLDGYTF
- | TRBD1 | TRBJ1-2 | TRBV10-3 | TGTGCCATCAATGACAGGGGCCCCTATGGCTACACCTTC | CAINDRGPYGYTF
- | TRBD2 | TRBJ2-5 | TRBV5-1 | TGCGCCAGCAGCATTAGGCTAGCGGGAGTGTTGGAGACCCAGTACTTC | CASSIRLAGVLETQYF
- | TRBD2 | TRBJ2-3 | TRBV27 | TGTGCCAGCAGGGGACTAGCGAGTTACACAGATACGCAGTATTTT | CASRGLASYTDTQYF
- | - | TRBJ1-6 | TRBV9 | TGTGCCAGCAGTGAACAGGGTGTTGATTCACCCCTCCACTTT | CASSEQGVDSPLHF
once | TRBD1 | TRBJ2-7 | TRBV4-1 | TGCGCCAGCAGCCAAGATTCCAGGGGGATTGGCGAGCAGTACTTC | CASSQDSRGIGEQYF
- | - | TRBJ1-3 | TRBV6-1 | TGTGCCAGCGATCGCGGGGGGACGGGAAACACCATATATTTT | CASDRGGTGNTIYF
- | - | TRBJ2-7 | TRBV7-6 | TGTGCCAGCAGCTCCGACACCGACCACGAGCAGTACTTC | CASSSDTDHEQYF
once | - | TRBJ2-3 | TRBV29-1 | TGCAGCGTGGTGGAGAGCACAGATACGCAGTATTTT | CSVVESTDTQYF
- | TRBD2 | TRBJ2-3 | TRBV7-9 | TGTTCCAGCAGCTTAGGAGCGGGACTAGCGAGAACAGATACGCAGTATTTT | CSSSLGAGLARTDTQYF
- | - | TRBJ2-1 | TRBV7-3 | TGTGCCAGCAGCCCAGGGGCCAATGAGCAGTTCTTC | CASSPGANEQFF
- | - | TRBJ2-7 | TRBV10-3 | TGTGCCATCAGTGAGGGGGAGAACGTCCACTTC | CAISEGENVHF
- | TRBD1 | TRBJ1-3 | TRBV9 | TGTGCCAGCAGCGTAGGACAGGGGGATGTTGACACCATATATTTT | CASSVGQGDVDTIYF
- | TRBD1 | TRBJ1-2 | TRBV4-3 | TGCGCCAGCAGCCAAGGGGACAGGATAGCTAACTATGGCTACACCTTC | CASSQGDRIANYGYTF
once | - | TRBJ2-1 | TRBV5-6 | TGTGCCAGCAGGCATCAGGGCTTTGAGCAGTTCTTC | CASRHQGFEQFF
- | - | TRBJ2-3 | TRBV4-2 | TGTGCCAGCAGCCCGGGGAGATTGGGTAACGGCGCAGATACGCAGTATTTT | CASSPGRLGNGADTQYF
- | - | TRBJ1-1 | TRBV9 | TGTGCCAGCAGCGTAAGGGAGGGGTCAACTGAAGCTTTCTTT | CASSVREGSTEAFF
- | - | TRBJ1-1 | TRBV5-6 | TGTGCCAGCAGCTTGAGGAGGTCTGAAGCTTTCTTT | CASSLRRSEAFF
many | TRBD1 | TRBJ1-2 | TRBV2 | TGTGCCAGCACGTCGGGACAGGGTCTGGAAGGCTACACCTTC | CASTSGQGLEGYTF